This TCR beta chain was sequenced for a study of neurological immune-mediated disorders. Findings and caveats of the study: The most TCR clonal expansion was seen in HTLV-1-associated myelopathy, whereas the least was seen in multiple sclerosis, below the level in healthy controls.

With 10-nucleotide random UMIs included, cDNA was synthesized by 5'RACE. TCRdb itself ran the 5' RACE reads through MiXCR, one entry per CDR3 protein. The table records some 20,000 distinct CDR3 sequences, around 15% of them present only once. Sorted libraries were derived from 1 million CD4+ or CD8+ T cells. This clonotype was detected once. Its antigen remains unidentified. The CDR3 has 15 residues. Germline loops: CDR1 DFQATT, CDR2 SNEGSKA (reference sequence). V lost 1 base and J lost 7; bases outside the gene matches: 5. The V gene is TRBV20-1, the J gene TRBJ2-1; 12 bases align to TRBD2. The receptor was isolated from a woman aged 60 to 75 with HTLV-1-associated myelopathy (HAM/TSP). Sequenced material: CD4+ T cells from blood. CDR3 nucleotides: TGCAGTGCTAGAGCCCCTAGCGGGAGGGCTAATGAGCAGTTCTTC. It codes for CSARAPSGRANEQFF.